This T cell receptor beta chain was sequenced during a study of cytomegalovirus exposure and HLA in healthy donors. In the PCR, 60 Vbeta and 13 Jbeta primers were used. Sequencing used immunoSEQ multiplex PCR; TCRdb keeps in-frame clones, though not all of them. The data show about 120,000 clones, approximately 75% seen once. Sequences were obtained from PBMCs. The receptor was isolated from a man between 35 and 55 years old in good health and CMV-seronegative.

The CDR3 DNA follows: TGTGCCAGCAACCTCCGAGGGATGAACACTGAAGCTTTCTTT. This gives the protein CASNLRGMNTEAFF. This chain uses TRBV6-1 with TRBJ1-1; the D is unclear. CDR3 size: 14 residues. The germline V gene has CDR1 MNHNS and CDR2 SASEGT. Trimming took off 7 bases at V and 0 bases at J, with 12 bases between the two ends.